This TCR beta chain was recorded in a study of blood T cell repertoires in COVID-19. About the research overall: The United States, Italy and Spain supplied acute and convalescent COVID-19 samples.

The CDR3 is 14 amino acids. V shed 3 bases and J shed 1 base, with 9 bases lying between them. Germline CDR1 is KGHSY and CDR2 is FQNENV. Sequenced by immunoSEQ multiplex PCR; TCRdb stores in-frame clones only, minus some. This table holds tens of thousands of clones, approximately 88% found once. The chain combines TRBV16 with TRBJ1-2, with D perhaps TRBD1 (5 bases). The receptor was derived from a human donor in a cohort sampled during active COVID-19. The sequenced sample was peripheral blood. As DNA, the CDR3 is TGTGCCAGCAGCCAGGGCAGGGATAACTATGGCTACACCTTC. It specifies CASSQGRDNYGYTF.